This T cell receptor (beta chain) was documented in a study of cytomegalovirus exposure and HLA in healthy donors. Turning to the study itself: The 120 validation repertoires used the same platform as the roughly 670 first-cohort repertoires (as reported by a later analysis).

The table came from immunoSEQ multiplex PCR; TCRdb's copy has only in-frame clones and leaves some out. The sample includes under 150,000 clones, 86% of them seen just once. The trim removed 10 bases at V and 2 bases at J, leaving 7 bases unmatched. This CDR3 is built from 14 residues. Germline CDR1 reads LNHDA; CDR2 reads SQIVND (reference sequence). This receptor was identified in a man aged 18 to 35 in good health and CMV-seronegative. The source material was PBMCs. This sequence joins TRBV19 and TRBJ1-5; 8 bases are a match to TRBD1. Here the CDR3 reads CATSPDRGNQPQHF. The CDR3 DNA follows: TGTGCCACCTCTCCGGACAGGGGCAATCAGCCCCAGCATTTT.